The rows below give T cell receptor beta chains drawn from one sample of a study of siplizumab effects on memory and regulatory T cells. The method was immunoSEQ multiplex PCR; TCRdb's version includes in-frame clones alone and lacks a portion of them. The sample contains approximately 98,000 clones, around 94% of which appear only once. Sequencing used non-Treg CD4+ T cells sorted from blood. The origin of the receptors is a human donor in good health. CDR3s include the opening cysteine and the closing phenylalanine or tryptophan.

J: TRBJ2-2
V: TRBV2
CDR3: CASSIYTGELFF

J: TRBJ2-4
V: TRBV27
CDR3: CASSPHGGFKNIQYF

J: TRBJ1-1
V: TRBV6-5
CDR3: CASSSVAGNTEAFF

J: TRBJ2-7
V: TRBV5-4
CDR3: CASSPTHVGSYEQYF

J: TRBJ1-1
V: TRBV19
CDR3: CATKEGLVGTEAFF

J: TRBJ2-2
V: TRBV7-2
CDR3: CASSLFKFITGELFF

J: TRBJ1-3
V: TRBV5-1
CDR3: CASSLERGNTIYF

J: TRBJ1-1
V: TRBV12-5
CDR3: CASVMGQFDNTEAFF

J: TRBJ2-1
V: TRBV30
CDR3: CAWRGGINNEQFF

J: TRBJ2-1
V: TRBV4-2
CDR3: CASSQEDVREGEQFF

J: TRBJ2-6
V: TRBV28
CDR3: CASSLLRGSGANVLTF

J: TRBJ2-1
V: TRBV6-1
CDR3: CASKGIYNEQFF

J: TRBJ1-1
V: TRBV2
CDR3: CASSERGEKAFF

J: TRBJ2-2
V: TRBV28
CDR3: CASSLPLGGGTGELFF

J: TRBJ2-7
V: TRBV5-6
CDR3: CASSLPSGNEQYF

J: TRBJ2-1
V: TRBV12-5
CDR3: CASGLELARPYNEQFF